Described below is a single TCR beta chain sequence and its context. This clone's antigen is unknown. It has no much larger one-base neighbor in the sample; base qualities were not kept. This record comes from a study of T cell changes during pregnancy in multiple sclerosis (dated by TCRdb to the late 2010s). At the level of the whole study: Changes in the T cell repertoire over the course of pregnancy were examined in this study in women with multiple sclerosis.

Libraries were built with the immunoSEQ multiplex PCR assay. The source is immuneACCESS, and TCRdb retained only in-frame sequences with V and J called. Part of the clones is not carried over; for the studies checked, unresolved V genes explain less than half of this, and the remainder is unexplained. Counted in this sample were fewer than 45,000 clones; roughly 87% of them appeared once. Of the sample, 0.7% to 0.95% falls within the top ten clones. From its cysteine to its phenylalanine, the CDR3 spans 15 amino acids. This entry keeps only the CDR3 DNA: 45 bases, framed from base 1. Cut back by 3 bases and 0 bases, the V and J ends lie 10 bases apart. From a lookup of the germline V gene, CDR1 and CDR2 are SGHRS and YFSETQ.

The chain is encoded by TRBV5-1 joined to TRBJ2-1, with the D gene uncertain. This receptor was identified in a female donor in good health, enrolled as a control in a pregnancy study. Sequenced here: CD4+ T cells from peripheral blood mononuclear cells, sampled after pregnancy. The DNA sequence is as follows: TGCGCCAGCAGCTCCCTAGTGAGCTCCTACAATGAGCAGTTCTTC. Protein translation: CASSSLVSSYNEQFF. The full variable domain, completed from the reference TRBV5-1 and TRBJ2-1 proteins outside the CDR3, reads KAGVTQTPRYLIKTRGQQVTLSCSPISGHRSVSWYQQTPGQGLQFLFEYFSETQRNKGNFPGRFSGRQFSNSRSEMNVSTLELGDSALYLCASSSLVSSYNEQFFGPGTRLTVL.